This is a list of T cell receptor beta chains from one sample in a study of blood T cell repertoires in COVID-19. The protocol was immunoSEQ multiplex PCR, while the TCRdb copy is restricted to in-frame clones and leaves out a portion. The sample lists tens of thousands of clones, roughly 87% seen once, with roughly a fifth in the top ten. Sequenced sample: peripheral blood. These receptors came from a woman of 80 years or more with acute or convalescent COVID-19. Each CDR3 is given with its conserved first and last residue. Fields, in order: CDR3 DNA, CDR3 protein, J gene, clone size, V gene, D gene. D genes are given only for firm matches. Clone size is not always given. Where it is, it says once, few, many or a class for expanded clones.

DNA: TGTGCCAGCCAGGGGGTCAAGGAGACTGAAGCTTTCTTT
CDR3: CASQGVKETEAFF
J: TRBJ1-1
size: .
V: TRBV6-4
D: TRBD1

DNA: TGTGCCAGTCGGGAACCCCGGGGCAGGGGCGGCTATGGCTACACCTTC
CDR3: CASREPRGRGGYGYTF
J: TRBJ1-2
size: .
V: TRBV28
D: .

DNA: TGTGCCAGCAGTTTTGGCGGAAATCAGCCCCAGCATTTT
CDR3: CASSFGGNQPQHF
J: TRBJ1-5
size: few
V: TRBV28
D: .

DNA: TGTGCCAGCAAGAGACAGGGGGCCTATAATGAAAAACTGTTTTTT
CDR3: CASKRQGAYNEKLFF
J: TRBJ1-4
size: .
V: TRBV2
D: TRBD1

DNA: TGTGCCAGCTCACCACAAGGGGGCGCAGAAAACACCATATATTTT
CDR3: CASSPQGGAENTIYF
J: TRBJ1-3
size: .
V: TRBV18
D: TRBD1

DNA: TGTGCCAGCAGCTTGGCCTGGGGACAAAAAAGCACTGAAGCTTTCTTT
CDR3: CASSLAWGQKSTEAFF
J: TRBJ1-1
size: .
V: TRBV5-4
D: .

DNA: TGTGCCAGCTCGCGTTCCGGGACAGGGAACAATGAGCAGTTCTTC
CDR3: CASSRSGTGNNEQFF
J: TRBJ2-1
size: .
V: TRBV18
D: TRBD1

DNA: TGTGCCAGCAGTGAATCAGGGTATTATTCACCCCTCCACTTT
CDR3: CASSESGYYSPLHF
J: TRBJ1-6
size: .
V: TRBV25-1
D: .

DNA: TGTGCCAGCAGTGAAGCAACGGGGTCGGCGAACACCGGGGAGCTGTTTTTT
CDR3: CASSEATGSANTGELFF
J: TRBJ2-2
size: .
V: TRBV6-1
D: .

DNA: TGTGCCAGCAGCCTAACAGTAGATAGCAATCAGCCCCAGCATTTT
CDR3: CASSLTVDSNQPQHF
J: TRBJ1-5
size: .
V: TRBV7-2
D: .

DNA: TGTGCCAGCTCACCCGCCCCGGGGACTAATGAAAAACTGTTTTTT
CDR3: CASSPAPGTNEKLFF
J: TRBJ1-4
size: few
V: TRBV18
D: .

DNA: TGTGCCAGCAGTTACTCGGCAAACTATGGCTACACCTTC
CDR3: CASSYSANYGYTF
J: TRBJ1-2
size: .
V: TRBV6-5
D: .

DNA: TGTGCCAGCCAGCTCGAAACAGGCTACTCCACCGGGGAGCTGTTTTTT
CDR3: CASQLETGYSTGELFF
J: TRBJ2-2
size: .
V: TRBV2
D: .

DNA: TGTGCCAGCTCACCTATCGCAGGGGAGAGTGGCTACACCTTC
CDR3: CASSPIAGESGYTF
J: TRBJ1-2
size: .
V: TRBV18
D: .

DNA: TGTGCCAGCCGGGGGGGAGGAGGAGCGCAAGGCTTCACAGATACGCAGTATTTT
CDR3: CASRGGGGAQGFTDTQYF
J: TRBJ2-3
size: .
V: TRBV6-8
D: TRBD2

DNA: TGTGCCAGCAGTGAACAGGGTAGGGGCAATCAGCCCCAGCATTTT
CDR3: CASSEQGRGNQPQHF
J: TRBJ1-5
size: .
V: TRBV2
D: .

DNA: TGCGCCAGCAGCCAAGATAGGACAGGGGAACAGCCCCAGCATTTT
CDR3: CASSQDRTGEQPQHF
J: TRBJ1-5
size: few
V: TRBV4-3
D: TRBD1

DNA: TGTGCCAGCAGTGGACAGGGGGCTGAAGCTTTCTTT
CDR3: CASSGQGAEAFF
J: TRBJ1-1
size: .
V: TRBV6-6
D: TRBD1

DNA: TGTGCCAGCAGCTTCCCTGTCGACACGGGCTACACCTTC
CDR3: CASSFPVDTGYTF
J: TRBJ1-2
size: .
V: TRBV5-4
D: .

DNA: TGTGCCAGCAGTTACTCGCCCTCGACAGTCAACACTGAAGCTTTCTTT
CDR3: CASSYSPSTVNTEAFF
J: TRBJ1-1
size: .
V: TRBV6-5
D: .

DNA: TGTGCCAGCAGGGCCCCCCTTCCGTCCTACGAGCAGTACTTC
CDR3: CASRAPLPSYEQYF
J: TRBJ2-7
size: .
V: TRBV27
D: .

DNA: TGCAGCGTCTCGGAGGACCGCAATCAGCCCCAGCATTTT
CDR3: CSVSEDRNQPQHF
J: TRBJ1-5
size: .
V: TRBV29-1
D: .

DNA: TGTGCCAGCAGCCAAGATCTGGGAGGGTTAGGAGAAAAACTGTTTTTT
CDR3: CASSQDLGGLGEKLFF
J: TRBJ1-4
size: .
V: TRBV14
D: .

DNA: TGTGCCAGCAGTTTATGGGACAGGGGCCACGAGCAGTACTTC
CDR3: CASSLWDRGHEQYF
J: TRBJ2-7
size: .
V: TRBV28
D: TRBD1

DNA: TGTGCCACCAGTGATTTTACAGGGCTGTCGATATATCGAGGGGAGCTGTTTTTT
CDR3: CATSDFTGLSIYRGELFF
J: TRBJ2-2
size: .
V: TRBV24-1
D: .

DNA: TGTGCCAGCAGTTACTCGATCTTGAGCGGGATAAGCTCCTACAATGAGCAGTTCTTC
CDR3: CASSYSILSGISSYNEQFF
J: TRBJ2-1
size: .
V: TRBV6-2/TRBV6-3
D: TRBD2